A single sample is the source of the 8 T cell receptor beta chains below, sequenced in a study of blood T cell repertoires in COVID-19. Sequencing used immunoSEQ multiplex PCR; TCRdb keeps in-frame clones, though not all of them. The repertoire includes 250,000 to 350,000 clones, 86% of them detected once, and around 1.7% sits in the top ten. What was sequenced was peripheral blood. The receptors were gathered from a woman aged 45-59 years with acute or convalescent COVID-19.

The genes are TRBV20-1 and TRBJ2-1; 7 positions match TRBD2. Germline trimming cut 3 bases from V and 7 bases from J; bases unmatched to any gene: 9. Germline V CDR1 and CDR2: DFQATT, SNEGSKA (reference sequence). There are 14 residues in the CDR3. CDR3 nucleotide sequence: TGCAGTGCTAGTAGGGGCGGGAGTGGGAATGAGCAGTTCTTC. Its protein is CSASRGGSGNEQFF.

The V and J genes are TRBV29-1 and TRBJ2-3, with D unresolved. The V gene's germline CDR1 is SQVTM and CDR2 ANQGSEA. The CDR3 runs 14 residues. Trimming took 2 bases from V and 1 from J, leaving 10 bases between them. The CDR3 bases are TGCAGCGTTGAAAGCCAGCAGGGCACAGATACGCAGTATTTT. This gives the protein CSVESQQGTDTQYF.

The chain is built from TRBV4-2 and TRBJ2-4; TRBD2 aligns across 11 bases. The V gene end was trimmed by 0 bases and the J gene end by 8 bases; junction bases not matched to a gene: 0. There are 14 residues in the CDR3. The germline CDR1 and CDR2 sequences are LGHNA and YNFKEQ. CDR3 protein: CASSQELAGDIQYF. The DNA of the CDR3 is TGTGCCAGCAGCCAAGAACTAGCGGGAGACATTCAGTACTTC.

The chain recombines TRBV7-6 with TRBJ2-5; possibly TRBD2 for D (5 bases). Germline CDR1 reads SGHVS; CDR2 reads FNYEAQ. V gave up 0 bases and J gave up 4 bases, with 9 bases separating them. The CDR3 is made up of 14 amino acids. This chain's CDR3 is CASSLAGVIETQYF. The CDR3 DNA follows: TGTGCCAGCAGCTTAGCGGGAGTTATAGAGACCCAGTACTTC.

This clone occurred once. The gene calls are TRBV5-4 and TRBJ1-4, with D unclear. Germline V gene sequence: CDR1 SGHNT, CDR2 YYREEE (reference sequence). Trimming took off 0 bases at V and 5 bases at J, with 14 bases between the two ends. This CDR3 region has 16 residues. The CDR3 DNA reads TGTGCCAGCAGCTTGGACACGCTGAGAGGGAATGAAAAACTGTTTTTT. Amino acids: CASSLDTLRGNEKLFF.

The chain is built from TRBV11-2 and TRBJ2-7; unclear D gene. The length of the CDR3 is 13 residues. The V and J ends lost 5 bases and 6 bases respectively, with 14 bases between them. The germline V gene encodes CDR1 SGHAT and CDR2 FQNNGV. CDR3 sequence reads: CASSPNQRGEQYF. The CDR3 DNA reads TGTGCCAGCAGCCCAAATCAGCGAGGCGAGCAGTACTTC.

CDR3 in amino acids: CASSLDPRGLAKNIQYF. The CDR3 DNA is TGTGCCAGCAGCTTAGACCCCCGGGGTCTAGCCAAAAACATTCAGTACTTC. This rearrangement joins TRBV7-9 to TRBJ2-4, with a possible D match to TRBD2 (5 bases). Germline V gives CDR1 SEHNR, CDR2 FQNEAQ (reference sequence). The V gene lost 1 base and the J gene lost 0 bases, with 13 bases spanning the gap. This CDR3 spans 17 amino acids.

The chain links TRBV5-6 to TRBJ1-4; D perhaps matches TRBD1 (5 bases). Germline CDR1 reads SGHDT; CDR2 reads YYEEEE. This CDR3 spans 15 amino acids. V lost 1 base, J lost 6 bases, and 13 bases lay in between. The CDR3 loop is CASSLTGRGDEKLFF. CDR3 in DNA: TGTGCCAGCAGCTTGACGGGACGCGGGGATGAAAAACTGTTTTTT.